This T cell receptor beta chain was profiled in a study of blood T cell repertoires in COVID-19. The table came from immunoSEQ multiplex PCR; TCRdb's copy has only in-frame clones and leaves some out. The sample lists about 33,000 clones, roughly 90% occurring once. Per the germline V gene, CDR1 is LGHDT and CDR2 is YNNKEL (reference sequence). The CDR3 loop spans 15 amino acids. The J segment lost 5 bases and the V segment lost 5 bases, leaving 11 bases of the junction unmatched. The chain is built from TRBV3-1 (or the pseudogene TRBV3-2) and TRBJ1-1, with 7 positions matching TRBD1. This clonotype originated in a man aged 55 to 69 with acute or convalescent COVID-19. Sequences were obtained from peripheral blood. CDR3 amino acids: CASSSPTGLKTEAFF. The CDR3 DNA reads TGTGCCAGCAGCTCCCCGACAGGGTTAAAAACTGAAGCTTTCTTT.